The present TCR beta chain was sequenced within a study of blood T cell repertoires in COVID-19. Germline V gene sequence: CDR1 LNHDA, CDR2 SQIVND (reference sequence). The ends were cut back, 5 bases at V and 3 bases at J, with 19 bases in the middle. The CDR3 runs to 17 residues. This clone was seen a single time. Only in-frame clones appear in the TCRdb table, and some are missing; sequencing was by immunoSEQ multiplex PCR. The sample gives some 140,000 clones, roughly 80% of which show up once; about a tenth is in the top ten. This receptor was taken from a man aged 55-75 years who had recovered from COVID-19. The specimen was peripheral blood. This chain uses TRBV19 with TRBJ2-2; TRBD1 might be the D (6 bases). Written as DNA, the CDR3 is TGTGCCAGTAGTGCCGACAGGTCAGCGGCAGACACCGGGGAGCTGTTTTTT. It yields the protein CASSADRSAADTGELFF. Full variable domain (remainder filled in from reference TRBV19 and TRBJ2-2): DGGITQSPKYLFRKEGQNVTLSCEQNLNHDAMYWYRQDPGQGLRLIYYSQIVNDFQKGDIAEGYSVSREKKESFPLTVTSAQKNPTAFYLCASSADRSAADTGELFFGEGSRLTVL.